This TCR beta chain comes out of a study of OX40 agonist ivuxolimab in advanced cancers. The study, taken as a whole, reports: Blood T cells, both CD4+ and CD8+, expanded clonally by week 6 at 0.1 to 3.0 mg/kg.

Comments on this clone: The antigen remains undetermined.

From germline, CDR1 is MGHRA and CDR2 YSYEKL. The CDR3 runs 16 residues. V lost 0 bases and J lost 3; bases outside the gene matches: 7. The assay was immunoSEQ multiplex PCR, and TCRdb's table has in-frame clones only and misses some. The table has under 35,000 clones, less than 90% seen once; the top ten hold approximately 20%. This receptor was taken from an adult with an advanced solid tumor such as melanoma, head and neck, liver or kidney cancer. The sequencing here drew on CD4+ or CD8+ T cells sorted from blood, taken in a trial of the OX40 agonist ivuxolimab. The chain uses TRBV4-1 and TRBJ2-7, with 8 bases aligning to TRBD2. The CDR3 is CASSQETAGGHYEQYF. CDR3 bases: TGCGCCAGCAGCCAAGAGACGGCGGGGGGCCACTACGAGCAGTACTTC.